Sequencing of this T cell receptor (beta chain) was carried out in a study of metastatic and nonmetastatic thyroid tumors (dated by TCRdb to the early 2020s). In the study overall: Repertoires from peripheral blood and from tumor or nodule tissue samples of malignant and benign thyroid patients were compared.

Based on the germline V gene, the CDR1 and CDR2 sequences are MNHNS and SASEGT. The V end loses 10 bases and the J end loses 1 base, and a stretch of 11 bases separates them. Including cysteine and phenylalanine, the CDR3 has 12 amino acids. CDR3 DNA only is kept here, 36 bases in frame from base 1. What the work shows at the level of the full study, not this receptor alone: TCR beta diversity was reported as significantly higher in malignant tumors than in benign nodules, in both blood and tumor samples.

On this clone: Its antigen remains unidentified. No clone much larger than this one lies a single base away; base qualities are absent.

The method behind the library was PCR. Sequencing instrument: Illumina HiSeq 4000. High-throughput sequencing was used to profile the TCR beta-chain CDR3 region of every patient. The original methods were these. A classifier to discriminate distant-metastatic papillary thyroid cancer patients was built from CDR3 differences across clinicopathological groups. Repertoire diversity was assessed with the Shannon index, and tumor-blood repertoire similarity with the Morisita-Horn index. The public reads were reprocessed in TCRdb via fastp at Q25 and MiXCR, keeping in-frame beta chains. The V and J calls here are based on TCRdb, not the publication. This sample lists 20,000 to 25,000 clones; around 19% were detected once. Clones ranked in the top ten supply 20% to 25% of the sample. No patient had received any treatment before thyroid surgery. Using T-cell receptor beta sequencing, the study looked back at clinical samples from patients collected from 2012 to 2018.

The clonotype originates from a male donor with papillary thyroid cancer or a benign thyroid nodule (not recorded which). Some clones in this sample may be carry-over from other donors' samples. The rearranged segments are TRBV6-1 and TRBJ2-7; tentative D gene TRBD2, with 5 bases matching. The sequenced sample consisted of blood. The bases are TGTGCCATCCTGCGGGCTTCCTACGAGCAGTACTTC. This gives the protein CAILRASYEQYF.